What follows are 15 T cell receptor beta chains derived from one specimen sequenced in a study of T cells in Graves' hyperthyroidism and ophthalmopathy. Template material for amplifying TCR beta CDR3 regions consisted of RNA transcripts. The TCR CDR3 first-round RT-PCR relied on the HTBI primer set. Using its own MiXCR run on the multiplex PCR reads, TCRdb lists one record per CDR3 protein. In the table there are hundreds of thousands of distinct CDR3 sequences, about 16% of which are singletons. Source material: blood. These receptors all come from a woman younger than 45 with Graves' hyperthyroidism.

The chain joins TRBV30 to TRBJ2-3, with 8 nucleotides matching TRBD2. V was pared by 2 bases and J by 1 base, with 2 bases of the junction left unmatched. Germline CDR1 is GTSNPN and CDR2 is SVGIG (reference sequence). The CDR3 has 14 amino acids. The CDR3 nucleotides are TGTGCCTGGAGTCTGACTAGCGGCACAGATACGCAGTATTTT. It is translated as CAWSLTSGTDTQYF.

This clonotype was observed at least ten times. This chain connects TRBV2 to TRBJ2-1, with TRBD2 matching 9 bases. The length of the CDR3 is 14 residues. The V segment lost 2 bases and the J segment 8 bases; nucleotides outside the gene matches: 4. CDR1 and CDR2 from the germline V gene are SNHLY and FYNNEI. The CDR3 sequence: CASSEQREVYEQFF. The CDR3 DNA follows: TGTGCCAGCAGTGAACAGCGGGAGGTCTATGAGCAGTTCTTC.

This clonotype was counted at least ten times. J is TRBJ2-6 and V is TRBV7-2; D is unclear. Germline CDR1 SGHTA, CDR2 FQGNSA. Trimming removed 8 bases from V and 2 bases from J, with 7 bases in between. The CDR3 runs to 13 residues. CDR3 sequence (DNA): TGTGCCAGCCAATTCACTGGGGCCAACGTCCTGACTTTC. Translated, it gives CASQFTGANVLTF.

Many counts were recorded for this clonotype. V and J are TRBV20-1 and TRBJ2-7, with TRBD2 identical over 10 bases. V gave up 6 bases and J gave up 0 bases; unmatched junction bases: 5. In germline, CDR1 is DFQATT, CDR2 SNEGSKA (reference sequence). This CDR3 region has 14 residues. The CDR3 region has the DNA TGCAGTGCCTTAAGCGGGAGGGCCTCCTACGAGCAGTACTTC. The encoded protein is CSALSGRASYEQYF.

This clonotype was detected ten times or more. This chain connects TRBV28 to TRBJ2-1; TRBD2 is a possible D gene (6 bases). V lost 11 bases to trimming and J lost 5 bases, with 16 bases between them. The germline gives CDR1 MDHEN, CDR2 SYDVKM. This CDR3 contains 13 residues. The CDR3 reads CAAGWAGNNEQFF. Here the CDR3 DNA reads TGTGCCGCGGGGTGGGCGGGGAACAATGAGCAGTTCTTC.

This clonotype was seen only a few times. The chain links TRBV5-5 to TRBJ2-7; 7 nucleotides line up with TRBD2. The CDR3 sequence is 18 residues long. Germline CDR1 reads SGHKS; CDR2 reads YYEKEE (reference sequence). V was pared by 0 bases and J by 3 bases, with 15 bases of the junction left unmatched. CDR3 nucleotide sequence: TGTGCCAGCAGCTTGGAGACCCCGGGACTATCTTCGTACTACGAGCAGTACTTC. This translates into CASSLETPGLSSYYEQYF.

This clonotype has ten or more counts. The chain's CDR3 is CASSLSRDNEQFF. CDR3 DNA: TGTGCCAGCAGCTTATCTCGCGACAATGAGCAGTTCTTC. The V gene is TRBV7-2, the J gene TRBJ2-1; D gene ambiguous. This CDR3 spans 13 amino acids. Germline-derived CDR1 and CDR2 are SGHTA and FQGNSA. V dropped 2 bases and J dropped 5 bases, with 7 bases sitting between them.

The table lists this clonotype with many counts. The rearrangement links TRBV30 to TRBJ1-3; no firm D call. Germline V gives CDR1 GTSNPN, CDR2 SVGIG (reference sequence). Trimming took 4 bases from V and 7 from J, leaving 14 bases between them. The CDR3 is made up of 13 amino acids. CDR3 sequence (DNA): TGTGCCTGGAATCAGGACGAAGGGAACACCATATATTTT. Translating gives CAWNQDEGNTIYF.

This clonotype was seen a single time. Being one base from a much bigger clone, this may be a read error. The rearrangement joins TRBV11-1 to TRBJ2-3, with TRBD2 as a possible D gene (6 bases). The CDR3 runs 16 residues. V shed 5 bases and J shed 10 bases, with 25 bases lying between them. Looked up from germline, CDR1 is SGHAT and CDR2 is FQDESV (reference sequence). CDR3 loop: CASSRRFGLRDSAQYF. For the CDR3, the DNA is TGTGCCAGCAGCCGTCGGTTTGGGCTTAGGGACTCAGCGCAGTATTTT.

This clonotype was observed a handful of times. This chain uses TRBV6-1 with TRBJ1-3; D remains ambiguous. V was shortened by 6 bases and J by 2 bases, with 8 bases between the two germline ends. Germline lookup yields CDR1 MNHNS and CDR2 SASEGT. The CDR3 runs 13 residues. CDR3 loop: CASRKGAGNTIYF. The CDR3 coding sequence is TGTGCCAGCAGAAAGGGAGCTGGAAACACCATATATTTT.

This clonotype was detected ten times or more. The chain is built from TRBV20-1 and TRBJ2-7; 10 nucleotides agree with TRBD2. This CDR3 is built from 16 residues. Per germline, CDR1 DFQATT and CDR2 SNEGSKA (reference sequence). V lost 3 bases and J lost 2; bases outside the gene matches: 10. CDR3 in amino acids: CSARAAGGTSPYEQYF. In DNA form, the CDR3 reads TGCAGTGCTAGGGCAGCGGGGGGGACTAGCCCCTACGAGCAGTACTTC.

The chain recombines TRBV12-3 or TRBV12-4 with TRBJ1-5; 8 nucleotides align to TRBD1. The CDR3 covers 14 residues. V dropped 8 bases and J dropped 4; count of bases not matched to a gene: 7. The CDR3 region is CASLLQGGNQPQHF. As DNA, the CDR3 is TGTGCCAGCCTATTACAGGGGGGGAATCAGCCCCAGCATTTT.

The rearrangement joins TRBV7-9 to TRBJ2-7; 9 bases line up with TRBD2. The CDR3 extends over 15 amino acids. Trimming cost V 3 bases and J 3 bases; bases outside gene matches: 6. Germline values: CDR1 SEHNR, CDR2 FQNEAQ (reference sequence). The DNA of the CDR3 is TGTGCCAGCAGCTTCGGGACTAGCAAACACTACGAGCAGTACTTC. Translation gives CASSFGTSKHYEQYF.

The chain uses TRBV5-5 and TRBJ2-5, with D unresolved. The CDR3 length is 15 residues. V lost 3 bases to trimming and J lost 1 base, with 13 bases between them. CDR1 SGHKS and CDR2 YYEKEE come from the germline V gene (reference sequence). The CDR3, as DNA: TGTGCCAGCAGCTCCCTCGACGCCATCCAAGAGACCCAGTACTTC. Translated: CASSSLDAIQETQYF.

This clonotype has more than one count but fewer than ten. This chain links TRBV19 with TRBJ1-1; 9 bases are shared with TRBD1. Germline CDR1 LNHDA, CDR2 SQIVND (reference sequence). The ends lost 4 bases at V and 4 bases at J; junction bases unmatched: 10. The CDR3 is 16 residues long. The CDR3, as DNA: TGTGCCAGTAGTACCGACAGGACAGGGGCGATCACTGAAGCTTTCTTT. Encoded protein: CASSTDRTGAITEAFF.